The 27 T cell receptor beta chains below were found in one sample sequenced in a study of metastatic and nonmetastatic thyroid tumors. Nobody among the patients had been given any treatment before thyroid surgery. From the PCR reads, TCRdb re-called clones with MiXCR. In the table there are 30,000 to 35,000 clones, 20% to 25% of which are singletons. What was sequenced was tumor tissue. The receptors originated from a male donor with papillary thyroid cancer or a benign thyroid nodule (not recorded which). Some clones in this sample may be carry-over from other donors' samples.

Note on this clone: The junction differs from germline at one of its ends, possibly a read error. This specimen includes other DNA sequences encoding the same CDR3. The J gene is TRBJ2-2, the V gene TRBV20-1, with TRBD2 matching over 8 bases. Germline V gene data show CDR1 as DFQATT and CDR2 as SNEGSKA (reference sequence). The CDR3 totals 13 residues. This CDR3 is CSAPSGSTGELFF. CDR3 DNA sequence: TGCAGTGCCCCAAGCGGGAGTACCGGAGAGCTGTTTTTT.

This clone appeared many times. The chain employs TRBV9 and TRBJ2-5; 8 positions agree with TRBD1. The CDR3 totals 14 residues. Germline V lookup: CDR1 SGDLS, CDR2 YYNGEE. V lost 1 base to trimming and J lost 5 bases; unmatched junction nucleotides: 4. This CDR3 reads CASSVQGAGETQYF. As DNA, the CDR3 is TGTGCCAGCAGCGTACAGGGGGCGGGGGAGACCCAGTACTTC.

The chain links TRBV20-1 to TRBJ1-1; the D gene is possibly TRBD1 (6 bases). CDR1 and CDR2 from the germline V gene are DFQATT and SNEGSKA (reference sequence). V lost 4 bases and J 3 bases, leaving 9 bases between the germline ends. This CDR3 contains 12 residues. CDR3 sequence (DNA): TGCAGTGCTATTCACAGGGACACTGAAGCTTTCTTT. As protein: CSAIHRDTEAFF.

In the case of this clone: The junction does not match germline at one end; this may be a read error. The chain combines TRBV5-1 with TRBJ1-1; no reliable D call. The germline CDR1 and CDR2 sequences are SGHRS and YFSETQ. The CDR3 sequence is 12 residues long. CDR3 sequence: CASSLDTQSYYF. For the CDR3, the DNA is TGCGCCAGCAGCTTGGACACCCAGAGCTATTACTTT. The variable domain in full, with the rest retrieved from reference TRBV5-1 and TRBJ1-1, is KAGVTQTPRYLIKTRGQQVTLSCSPISGHRSVSWYQQTPGQGLQFLFEYFSETQRNKGNFPGRFSGRQFSNSRSEMNVSTLELGDSALYLCASSLDTQSYYFGQGTRLTVV.

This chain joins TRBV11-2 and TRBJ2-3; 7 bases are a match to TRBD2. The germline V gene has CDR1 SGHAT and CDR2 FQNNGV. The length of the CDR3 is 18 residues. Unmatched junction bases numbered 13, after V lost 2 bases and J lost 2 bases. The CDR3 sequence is CASSLLRLGGRATDTQYF. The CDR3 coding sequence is TGTGCCAGCAGCTTATTAAGGCTTGGGGGGAGGGCCACAGATACGCAGTATTTT.

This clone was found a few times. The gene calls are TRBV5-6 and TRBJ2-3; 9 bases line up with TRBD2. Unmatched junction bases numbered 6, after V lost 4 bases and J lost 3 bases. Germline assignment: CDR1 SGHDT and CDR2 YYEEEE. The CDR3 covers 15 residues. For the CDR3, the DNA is TGTGCCAGCAGCGCCCTAGCGGGGCTGACAGATACGCAGTATTTT. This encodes CASSALAGLTDTQYF.

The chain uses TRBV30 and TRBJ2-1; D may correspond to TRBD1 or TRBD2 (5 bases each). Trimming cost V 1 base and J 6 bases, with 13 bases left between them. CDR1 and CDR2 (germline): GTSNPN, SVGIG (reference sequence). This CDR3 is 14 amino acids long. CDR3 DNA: TGTGCCTGGAGTGGGGGCGGGCCGGGCAATGAGCAGTTCTTC. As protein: CAWSGGGPGNEQFF. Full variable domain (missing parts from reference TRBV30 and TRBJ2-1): SQTIHQWPATLVQPVGSPLSLECTVEGTSNPNLYWYRQAAGRGLQLLFYSVGIGQISSEVPQNLSASRPQDRQFILSSKKLLLSDSGFYLCAWSGGGPGNEQFFGPGTRLTVL.

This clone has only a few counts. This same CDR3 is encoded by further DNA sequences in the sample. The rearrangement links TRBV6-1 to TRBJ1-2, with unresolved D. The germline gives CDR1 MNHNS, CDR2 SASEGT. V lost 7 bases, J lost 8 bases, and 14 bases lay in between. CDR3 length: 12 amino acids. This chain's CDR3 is CASTEGGTGYTF. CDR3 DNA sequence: TGTGCCAGCACCGAAGGTGGTACCGGCTACACCTTC.

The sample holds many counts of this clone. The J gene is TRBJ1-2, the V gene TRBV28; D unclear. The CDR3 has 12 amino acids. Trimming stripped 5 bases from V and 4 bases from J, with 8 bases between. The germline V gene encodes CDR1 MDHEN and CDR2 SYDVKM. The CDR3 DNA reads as TGTGCCAGCAGTATCGCTCCCTATGGCTACACCTTC. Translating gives CASSIAPYGYTF.

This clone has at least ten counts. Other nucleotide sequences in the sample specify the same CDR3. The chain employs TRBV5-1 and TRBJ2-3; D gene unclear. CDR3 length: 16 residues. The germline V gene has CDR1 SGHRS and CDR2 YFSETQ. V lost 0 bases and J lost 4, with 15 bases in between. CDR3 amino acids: CASSLAGPGPPDTQYF. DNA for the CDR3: TGCGCCAGCAGCTTGGCCGGGCCGGGCCCGCCAGATACGCAGTATTTT.

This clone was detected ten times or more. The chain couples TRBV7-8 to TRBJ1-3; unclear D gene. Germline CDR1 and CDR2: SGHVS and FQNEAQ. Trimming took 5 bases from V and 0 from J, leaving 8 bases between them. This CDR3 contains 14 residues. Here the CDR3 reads CASSPMGSGNTIYF. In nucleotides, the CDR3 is TGTGCCAGCAGCCCGATGGGCTCTGGAAACACCATATATTTT.

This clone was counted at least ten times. The CDR3 DNA follows: TGTGCCAGCAGTGCATTACGATCTAGCGACCAAGAGACCCAGTACTTC. Residues: CASSALRSSDQETQYF. The J gene is TRBJ2-5, the V gene TRBV6-2 or TRBV6-3, with a possible D match to TRBD2 (6 bases). The CDR3 is made up of 16 amino acids. Germline-derived CDR1 and CDR2 are MNHEY and SVGEGT. V was trimmed by 5 bases and J by 0 bases, leaving 16 bases between them.

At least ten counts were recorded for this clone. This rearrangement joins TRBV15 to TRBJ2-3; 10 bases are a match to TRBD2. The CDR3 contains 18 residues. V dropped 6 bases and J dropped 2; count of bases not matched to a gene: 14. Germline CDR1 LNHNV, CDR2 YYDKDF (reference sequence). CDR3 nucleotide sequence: TGTGCCACCAGAACGGGGGTTCCAGCGGGAGGGAACACAGATACGCAGTATTTT. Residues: CATRTGVPAGGNTDTQYF.

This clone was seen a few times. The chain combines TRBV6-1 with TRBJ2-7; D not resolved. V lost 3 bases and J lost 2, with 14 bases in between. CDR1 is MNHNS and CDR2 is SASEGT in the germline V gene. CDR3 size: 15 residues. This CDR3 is CASSDGKQRTYEQYF. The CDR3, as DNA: TGTGCCAGCAGTGACGGAAAGCAGAGAACCTACGAGCAGTACTTC.

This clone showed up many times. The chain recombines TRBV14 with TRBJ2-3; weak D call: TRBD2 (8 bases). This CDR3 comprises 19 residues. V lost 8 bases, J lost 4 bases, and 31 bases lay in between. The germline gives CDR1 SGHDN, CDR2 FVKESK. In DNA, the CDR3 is TGTGCCAGCTACCCAAGGACAGGAGAATCAGCGGGAGCCGCAGATACGCAGTATTTT. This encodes CASYPRTGESAGAADTQYF.

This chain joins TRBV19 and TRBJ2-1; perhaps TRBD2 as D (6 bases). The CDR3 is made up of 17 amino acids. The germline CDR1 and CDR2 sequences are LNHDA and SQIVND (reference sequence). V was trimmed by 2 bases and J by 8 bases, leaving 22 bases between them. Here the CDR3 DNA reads TGTGCCAGTAGTATATGTAACGATGGCGGGGCGGTGTATGAGCAGTTCTTC. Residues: CASSICNDGGAVYEQFF.

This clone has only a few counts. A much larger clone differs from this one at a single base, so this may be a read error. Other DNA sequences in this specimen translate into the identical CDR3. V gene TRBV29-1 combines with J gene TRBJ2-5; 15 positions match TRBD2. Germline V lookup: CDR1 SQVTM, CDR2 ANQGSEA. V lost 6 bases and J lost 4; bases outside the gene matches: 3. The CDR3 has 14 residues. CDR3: CSVGLAGGIETQYF. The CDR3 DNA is TGCAGCGTGGGACTAGCGGGAGGTATAGAGACCCAGTACTTC.

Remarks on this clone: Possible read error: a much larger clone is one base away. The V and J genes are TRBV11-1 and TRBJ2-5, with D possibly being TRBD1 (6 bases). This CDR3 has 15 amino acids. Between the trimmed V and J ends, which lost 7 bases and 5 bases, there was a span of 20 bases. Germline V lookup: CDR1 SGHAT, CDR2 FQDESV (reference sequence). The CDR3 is CASILGTWSLETQYF. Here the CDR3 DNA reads TGTGCCAGCATCTTGGGGACATGGTCTTTGGAGACCCAGTACTTC.

The CDR3 nucleotides are TGCAGTGCTAGAGATTGGGCAGGGGGCTCCTACGAGCAGTACTTC. It specifies CSARDWAGGSYEQYF. The V and J genes are TRBV20-1 and TRBJ2-7; 7 bases agree with TRBD1. CDR3 length: 15 residues. V shed 0 bases and J 0 bases; nucleotides not matched to a gene: 5. Germline-derived CDR1 and CDR2 are DFQATT and SNEGSKA (reference sequence).

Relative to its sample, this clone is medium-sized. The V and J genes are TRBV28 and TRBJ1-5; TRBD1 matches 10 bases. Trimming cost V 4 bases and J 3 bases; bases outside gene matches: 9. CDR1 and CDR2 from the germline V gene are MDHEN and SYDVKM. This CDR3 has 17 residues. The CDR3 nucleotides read TGTGCCAGCAGTTGGGACAGGGGAACCATTAACAATCAGCCCCAGCATTTT. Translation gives CASSWDRGTINNQPQHF.

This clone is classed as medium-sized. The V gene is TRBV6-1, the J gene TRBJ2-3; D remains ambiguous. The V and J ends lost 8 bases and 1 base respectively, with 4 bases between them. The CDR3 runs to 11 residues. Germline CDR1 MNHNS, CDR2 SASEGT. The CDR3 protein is CASQGTDTQYF. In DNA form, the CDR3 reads TGTGCCAGCCAGGGCACAGATACGCAGTATTTT.

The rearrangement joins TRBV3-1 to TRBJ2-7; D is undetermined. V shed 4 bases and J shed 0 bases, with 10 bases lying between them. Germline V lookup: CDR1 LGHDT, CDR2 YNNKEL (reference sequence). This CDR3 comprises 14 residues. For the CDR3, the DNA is TGTGCCAGCAGCCCACTGGGCAGCTCCTACGAGCAGTACTTC. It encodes CASSPLGSSYEQYF.

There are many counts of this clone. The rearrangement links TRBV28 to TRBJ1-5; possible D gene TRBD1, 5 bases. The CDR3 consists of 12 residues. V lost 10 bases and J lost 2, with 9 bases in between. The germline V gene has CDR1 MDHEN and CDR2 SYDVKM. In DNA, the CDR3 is TGTGCCACAGGGAGTGGCAATCAGCCCCAGCATTTT. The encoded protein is CATGSGNQPQHF.

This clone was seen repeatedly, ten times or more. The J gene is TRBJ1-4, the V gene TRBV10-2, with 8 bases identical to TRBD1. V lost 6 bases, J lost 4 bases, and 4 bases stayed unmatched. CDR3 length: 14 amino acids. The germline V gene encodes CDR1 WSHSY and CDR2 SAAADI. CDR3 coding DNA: TGCGCCAGCAGGACAGGGGCGATTAATGAAAAACTGTTTTTT. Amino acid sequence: CASRTGAINEKLFF.

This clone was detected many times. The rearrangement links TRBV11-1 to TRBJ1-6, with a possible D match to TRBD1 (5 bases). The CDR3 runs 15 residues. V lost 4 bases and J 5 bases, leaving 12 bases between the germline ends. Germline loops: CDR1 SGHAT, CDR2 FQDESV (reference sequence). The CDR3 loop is CASSSTGGDNSPLHF. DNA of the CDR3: TGTGCCAGCAGCTCCACGGGGGGAGATAATTCACCCCTCCACTTT. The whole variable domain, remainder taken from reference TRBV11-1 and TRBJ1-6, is EAEVAQSPRYKITEKSQAVAFWCDPISGHATLYWYRQILGQGPELLVQFQDESVVDDSQLPKDRFSAERLKGVDSTLKIQPAELGDSAMYLCASSSTGGDNSPLHFGNGTRLTVT.

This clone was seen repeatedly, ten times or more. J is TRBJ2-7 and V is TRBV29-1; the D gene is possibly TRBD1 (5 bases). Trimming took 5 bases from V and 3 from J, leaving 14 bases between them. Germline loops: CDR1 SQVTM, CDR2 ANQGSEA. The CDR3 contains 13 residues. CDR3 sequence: CSVWGRERYEQYF. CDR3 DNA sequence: TGCAGCGTTTGGGGCAGGGAACGCTACGAGCAGTACTTC.

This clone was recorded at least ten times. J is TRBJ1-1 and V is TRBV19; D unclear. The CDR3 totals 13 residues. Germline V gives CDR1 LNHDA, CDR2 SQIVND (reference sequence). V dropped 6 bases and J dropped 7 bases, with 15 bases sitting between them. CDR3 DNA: TGTGCCAGTAGCATCGGGGTCCTCCGTGAAGCTTTCTTT. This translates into CASSIGVLREAFF.